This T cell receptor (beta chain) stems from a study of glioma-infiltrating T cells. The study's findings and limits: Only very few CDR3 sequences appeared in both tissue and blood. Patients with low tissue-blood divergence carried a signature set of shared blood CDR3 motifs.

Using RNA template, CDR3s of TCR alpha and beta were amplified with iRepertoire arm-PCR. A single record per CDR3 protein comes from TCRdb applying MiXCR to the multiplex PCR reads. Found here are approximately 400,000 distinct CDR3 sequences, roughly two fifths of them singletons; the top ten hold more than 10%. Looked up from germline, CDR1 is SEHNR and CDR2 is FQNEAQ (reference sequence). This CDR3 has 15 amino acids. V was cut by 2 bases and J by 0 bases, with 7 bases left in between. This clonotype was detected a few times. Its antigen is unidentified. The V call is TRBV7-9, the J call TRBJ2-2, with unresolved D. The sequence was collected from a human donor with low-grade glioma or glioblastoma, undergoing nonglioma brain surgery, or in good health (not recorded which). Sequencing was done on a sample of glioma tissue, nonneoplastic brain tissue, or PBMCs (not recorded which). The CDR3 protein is CASSLPGANTGELFF. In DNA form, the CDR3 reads TGTGCCAGCAGCTTACCAGGAGCGAACACCGGGGAGCTGTTTTTT.